The clone carrying this T cell receptor beta chain was counted only a few times. Its antigen is not identified. This sample was taken from a study of response to subunit inactivated influenza vaccine. Study-level results: Only a handful of new T cells, the authors suggested, are recruited with each seasonal influenza vaccination.

TCRdb reanalysed the RT-PCR reads using MiXCR and keeps one entry per CDR3 protein. This table has about 540,000 distinct CDR3 sequences, roughly 23% appearing once. This CDR3 has 13 residues. Germline CDR1 SGHTA, CDR2 FQGNSA. Trimming removed 3 bases from V and 4 bases from J, with 8 bases in between. The sample was also reused in another study, on T cells expressing NK-cell markers. That study reports: Libraries used 5'RACE template switching adding universal primer site and UMIs. Researchers report these clonotypes also headed the CD3+CD56-NKG2C+ fraction in a handful of donors.

The gene calls are TRBV7-2 and TRBJ2-3, with D possibly being TRBD2 (6 bases). The sample here was CD4+ T cells sorted from PBMCs, taken 11 to 12 days after vaccination. The clonotype comes from a man aged 50 to 59 who received an inactivated influenza vaccine. CDR3 sequence (DNA): TGTGCCAGCAGCTTTGGGGACTCAGATACGCAGTATTTT. Its protein is CASSFGDSDTQYF.